These 3 T cell receptor beta chains were all obtained from the same sample, sequenced in a study of cytomegalovirus exposure and HLA in healthy donors. With 60 Vbeta and 13 Jbeta primers, the PCR was carried out. Data came from immunoSEQ multiplex PCR; TCRdb stores just in-frame clones and leaves some out. The sample holds approximately 120,000 clones; 81% are singletons and the top ten take 1.8%. The sample comprised PBMCs. The origin of the receptors is a man younger than 35 in good health and CMV-seronegative.

The V call is TRBV19, the J call TRBJ1-2; 7 bases line up with TRBD1. Germline values: CDR1 LNHDA, CDR2 SQIVND (reference sequence). Losses at the gene ends were 7 bases for V and 4 bases for J; bases not matched to a gene: 9. This CDR3 region has 14 residues. CDR3 DNA sequence: TGTGCCAGTACCGGGACAGCCGAAATCTATGGCTACACCTTC. Protein sequence: CASTGTAEIYGYTF.

V usage is TRBV6-4 and J usage is TRBJ2-2; D is perhaps TRBD1 (5 bases). Germline V gene data show CDR1 as MRHNA and CDR2 as SNTAGT. The CDR3 runs to 13 residues. The germline V and J ends were trimmed by 2 bases and 6 bases, with 7 bases remaining between them. Written as DNA, the CDR3 is TGTGCCAGCAGTGACGACAGTTCCGGGGAGCTGTTTTTT. Residues: CASSDDSSGELFF.

The V call is TRBV6-1, the J call TRBJ2-2, with 10 bases fitting TRBD1. Per the germline V gene, CDR1 is MNHNS and CDR2 is SASEGT. The V segment lost 4 bases and the J segment 6 bases; nucleotides outside the gene matches: 8. The CDR3 loop spans 16 amino acids. The CDR3 is CASSVKGQGFPGELFF. The CDR3, as DNA: TGTGCCAGCAGTGTTAAGGGACAGGGGTTCCCCGGGGAGCTGTTTTTT.